The sequence of this T cell receptor (beta chain) was determined in a study of blood T cell repertoires in COVID-19. In the study overall: PBMCs, B-cell-depleted T cells, or T cells provided the cDNA or gDNA that made up the material.

Using immunoSEQ multiplex PCR, the repertoire was profiled, and TCRdb retains in-frame clones only, with some absent. The profile shows roughly 120,000 clones, over 80% of them singletons. Germline loops: CDR1 MNHEY, CDR2 SMNVEV (reference sequence). J was trimmed by 7 bases and V by 5 bases; bases with no gene match: 10. The CDR3 is made up of 15 amino acids. The sample taken for sequencing was peripheral blood. The chain uses TRBV27 and TRBJ2-3, with TRBD1 identical over 9 bases. The clonotype was recovered from a human donor in a cohort sampled during active COVID-19. CDR3 sequence: CASSTGTGNMNTQYF. CDR3 coding DNA: TGTGCCAGCAGTACCGGGACAGGGAATATGAATACGCAGTATTTT.